The 12 T cell receptor beta chains in this list originate from one sample, sequenced in a study of blood T cell repertoires in COVID-19. Method: immunoSEQ multiplex PCR; TCRdb's copy keeps in-frame clones and lacks some. The sample contains 95,000 to 150,000 clones, around 70% of which appear only once. The sequenced material came from peripheral blood. Receptors were obtained from a man older than 75 with COVID-19, enrolled during active disease.

The chain recombines TRBV4-1 with TRBJ1-3; no clear D gene. This CDR3 comprises 15 residues. V was cut by 2 bases and J by 0 bases, with 8 bases left in between. CDR1 and CDR2 from the germline V gene are MGHRA and YSYEKL. Here the CDR3 reads CASSQPGSSGNTIYF. CDR3 bases: TGCGCCAGCAGCCAACCGGGGAGCTCTGGAAACACCATATATTTT.

This clone occurred a few times. This chain joins TRBV11-3 and TRBJ2-7; 14 bases line up with TRBD2. V dropped 4 bases and J dropped 5; count of bases not matched to a gene: 1. Germline V CDR1 and CDR2: SGHNT, YENEEA. The CDR3 is 14 amino acids. The CDR3 region has the DNA TGTGCCAGCAGCTCGGGACTAGCGGGAGACGAGCAGTACTTC. Protein sequence: CASSSGLAGDEQYF.

Concerning this clone: A junction boundary mismatches the germline segment, possibly from a read error. This rearrangement joins TRBV28 to TRBJ1-1; TRBD1 matches at 8 bases. The germline V gene encodes CDR1 MDHEN and CDR2 SYDVKM. The CDR3 has 15 amino acids. CDR3 loop: CVSSPDRGPNTEAFF. In nucleotides, the CDR3 is TGTGTCAGCAGCCCCGACAGGGGCCCGAACACTGAAGCTTTCTTT.

This clone was counted a few times. The rearrangement uses TRBV15 and TRBJ2-5; 12 positions match TRBD1. V lost 3 bases to trimming and J lost 3 bases; unmatched junction nucleotides: 5. Germline V gene lookup returns CDR1 LNHNV and CDR2 YYDKDF (reference sequence). The CDR3 covers 16 residues. The CDR3 sequence is CATSRVGQGAKETQYF. Here the CDR3 DNA reads TGTGCCACCAGCAGGGTGGGACAGGGGGCGAAAGAGACCCAGTACTTC.

V usage is TRBV12-3 or TRBV12-4 and J usage is TRBJ2-5; D ambiguous. V was cut by 10 bases and J by 2 bases, with 14 bases left in between. CDR3 length: 13 residues. CDR3 in DNA: TGTGCCACAGCCTTAACGGGTCAAGAGACCCAGTACTTC. Its translation: CATALTGQETQYF.

This clone was detected ten times or more. The V gene is TRBV27, the J gene TRBJ1-5, with D possibly TRBD1 on 5 matching bases. Germline CDR1 MNHEY, CDR2 SMNVEV (reference sequence). Between the trimmed V and J ends, which lost 6 bases and 3 bases, there was a span of 18 bases. This CDR3 contains 16 residues. DNA for the CDR3: TGTGCCAGCAGGATTTCAGGGTCACAATCCAATCAGCCCCAGCATTTT. It codes for CASRISGSQSNQPQHF.

The chain combines TRBV3-1 (or the pseudogene TRBV3-2) with TRBJ2-2, with 7 bases fitting TRBD1. Germline V gene sequence: CDR1 LGHDT, CDR2 YNNKEL (reference sequence). Trimming took 2 bases from V and 7 from J; bases not matched to a gene: 13. The CDR3 is made up of 17 amino acids. CDR3 nucleotide sequence: TGTGCCAGCAGCCAACTGTGGCAGACAGGGCTCGGCGGGGAGCTGTTTTTT. This sequence encodes CASSQLWQTGLGGELFF.

The chain has TRBV27 and TRBJ1-3; D is ambiguous. This CDR3 has 14 residues. Trimming left V 2 bases short and J 0 bases short, with 5 bases between. The germline CDR1 and CDR2 sequences are MNHEY and SMNVEV (reference sequence). CDR3 amino acids: CASSLGHSGNTIYF. In nucleotides, the CDR3 is TGTGCCAGCAGTTTAGGGCACTCTGGAAACACCATATATTTT.

The chain links TRBV20-1 to TRBJ1-5; the D is unclear. The germline gives CDR1 DFQATT, CDR2 SNEGSKA (reference sequence). Between the trimmed V and J ends, which lost 3 bases and 0 bases, there was a span of 6 bases. The CDR3 has 13 amino acids. The CDR3 DNA reads TGCAGTGCTAGTCTATATAGCAATCAGCCCCAGCATTTT. Translating it yields CSASLYSNQPQHF.

The V call is TRBV15, the J call TRBJ2-7, with TRBD2 identical over 15 bases. After removal of 8 bases from V and 7 bases from J, the junction contained 3 bases not matched to a gene. Germline V gene data show CDR1 as LNHNV and CDR2 as YYDKDF (reference sequence). The CDR3 is 13 amino acids. This chain's CDR3 is CATGTSGRKEQYF. Here the CDR3 DNA reads TGTGCCACCGGGACTAGCGGGAGGAAAGAGCAGTACTTC. The full variable domain, completed using reference TRBV15 and TRBJ2-7, is DAMVIQNPRYQVTQFGKPVTLSCSQTLNHNVMYWYQQKSSQAPKLLFHYYDKDFNNEADTPDNFQSRRPNTSFCFLDIRSPGLGDTAMYLCATGTSGRKEQYFGPGTRLTVT.

The V gene is TRBV3-1 (or the pseudogene TRBV3-2), the J gene TRBJ2-7; 8 bases are a match to TRBD2. The CDR3 covers 15 residues. The ends lost 2 bases at V and 2 bases at J; junction bases unmatched: 5. Germline CDR1 and CDR2: LGHDT and YNNKEL (reference sequence). DNA for the CDR3: TGTGCCAGCAGCCAAAGCCTAGCGGGTACCTACGAGCAGTACTTC. It translates to CASSQSLAGTYEQYF.

The gene calls are TRBV19 and TRBJ2-6; D possibly corresponds to TRBD1 (5 bases). Per germline, CDR1 LNHDA and CDR2 SQIVND (reference sequence). Trimming left V 3 bases short and J 0 bases short, with 12 bases between. This CDR3 region has 17 residues. The CDR3 reads CASSILPTGSGANVLTF. The CDR3 coding sequence is TGTGCCAGTAGTATTCTCCCCACAGGCTCTGGGGCCAACGTCCTGACTTTC.